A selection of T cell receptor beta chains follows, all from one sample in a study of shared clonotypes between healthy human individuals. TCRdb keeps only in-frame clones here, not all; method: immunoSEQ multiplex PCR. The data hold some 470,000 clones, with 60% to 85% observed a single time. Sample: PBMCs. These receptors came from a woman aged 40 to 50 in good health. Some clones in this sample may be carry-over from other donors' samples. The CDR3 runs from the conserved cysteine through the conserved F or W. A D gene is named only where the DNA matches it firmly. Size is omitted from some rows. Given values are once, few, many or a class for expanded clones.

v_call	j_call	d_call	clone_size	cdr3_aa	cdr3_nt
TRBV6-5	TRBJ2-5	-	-	CAIGFGSGETQYF	TGTGCCATCGGGTTCGGTTCTGGTGAGACCCAGTACTTC
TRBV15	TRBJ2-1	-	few	CATSRPPPNNEQFF	TGTGCCACCAGCCGACCGCCGCCAAACAATGAGCAGTTCTTC
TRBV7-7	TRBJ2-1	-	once	CASSLRGPPEFF	TGTGCCAGCAGCTTAAGGGGCCCTCCCGAGTTCTTC
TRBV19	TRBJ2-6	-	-	CASSIAGRANVLTF	TGTGCCAGTAGTATTGCTGGAAGGGCCAACGTCCTGACTTTC
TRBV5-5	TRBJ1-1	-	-	CASSFETNTEAFF	TGTGCCAGCAGCTTTGAAACGAACACTGAAGCTTTCTTT
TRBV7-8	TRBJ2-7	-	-	CASSSAWSSYEQYF	TGTGCCAGCAGCTCCGCTTGGAGCTCCTACGAGCAGTACTTC
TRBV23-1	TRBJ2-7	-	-	CASSPGVGTRRGTYEQYF	TGCGCCAGCAGTCCTGGCGTGGGGACCAGGAGGGGGACCTACGAGCAGTACTTC
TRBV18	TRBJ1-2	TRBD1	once	CASSEGQGASGYGYTF	TGTGCCAGCTCCGAGGGGCAGGGGGCTTCGGGCTATGGCTACACCTTC
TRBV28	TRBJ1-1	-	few	CATQTSNTEAFF	TGTGCCACCCAGACATCGAACACTGAAGCTTTCTTT
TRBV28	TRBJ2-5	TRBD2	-	CASLPRGAEETQYF	TGTGCCAGCCTGCCGCGGGGGGCTGAAGAGACCCAGTACTTC
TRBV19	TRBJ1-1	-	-	CASRNQGWTEAFF	TGTGCCAGTAGAAATCAGGGTTGGACTGAAGCTTTCTTT
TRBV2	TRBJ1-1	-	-	CASSDPGNTEAFF	TGTGCCAGCAGTGACCCAGGGAACACTGAAGCTTTCTTT
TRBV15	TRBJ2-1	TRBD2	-	CATSSQAGGFTNEQFF	TGTGCCACCAGCTCTCAAGCGGGAGGGTTTACGAATGAGCAGTTCTTC